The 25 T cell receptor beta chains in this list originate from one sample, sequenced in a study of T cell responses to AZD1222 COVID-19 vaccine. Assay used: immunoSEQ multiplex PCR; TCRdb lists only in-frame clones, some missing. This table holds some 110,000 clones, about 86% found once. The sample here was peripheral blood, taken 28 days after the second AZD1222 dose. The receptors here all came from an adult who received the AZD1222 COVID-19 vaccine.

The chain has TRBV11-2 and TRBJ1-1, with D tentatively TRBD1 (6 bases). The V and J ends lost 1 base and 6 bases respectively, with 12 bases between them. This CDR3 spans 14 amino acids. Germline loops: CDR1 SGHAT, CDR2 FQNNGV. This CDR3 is CASSLAGAGAEAFF. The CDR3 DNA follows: TGTGCCAGCAGCTTAGCAGGGGCGGGCGCTGAAGCTTTCTTT.

The CDR3 DNA sequence: TGTGCCAGCAGCCAAGTCGGGCAGGGGGCGCATTATGGCTACACCTTC. Its translation: CASSQVGQGAHYGYTF. The V call is TRBV3-1 (or the pseudogene TRBV3-2), the J call TRBJ1-2, with 8 bases matching TRBD1. Trimming at V came to 1 base and at J to 5 bases, leaving 9 bases not matched to a gene. The CDR3 is 16 residues long. Germline V gene lookup returns CDR1 LGHDT and CDR2 YNNKEL (reference sequence).

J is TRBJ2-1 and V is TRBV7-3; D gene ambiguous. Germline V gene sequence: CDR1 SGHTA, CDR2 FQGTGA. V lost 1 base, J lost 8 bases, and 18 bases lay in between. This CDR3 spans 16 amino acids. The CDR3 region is CASSLIASDNGDEQFF. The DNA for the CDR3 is TGTGCCAGCAGCTTAATTGCGAGCGATAACGGCGATGAGCAGTTCTTC.

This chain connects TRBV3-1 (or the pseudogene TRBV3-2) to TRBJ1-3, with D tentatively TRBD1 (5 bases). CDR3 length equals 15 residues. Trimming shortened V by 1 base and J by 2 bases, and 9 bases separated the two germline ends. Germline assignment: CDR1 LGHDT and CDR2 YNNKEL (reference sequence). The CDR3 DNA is TGTGCCAGCAGCCAAGGGGGCGCCGCTGGAAACACCATATATTTT. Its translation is CASSQGGAAGNTIYF.

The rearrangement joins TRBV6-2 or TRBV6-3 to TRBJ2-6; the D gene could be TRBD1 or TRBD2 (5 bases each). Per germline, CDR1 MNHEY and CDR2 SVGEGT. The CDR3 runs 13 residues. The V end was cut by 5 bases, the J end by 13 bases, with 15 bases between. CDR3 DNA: TGTGCCAGCAGTCCAGGGACGCCAGGGGTCCTGACTTTC. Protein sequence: CASSPGTPGVLTF.

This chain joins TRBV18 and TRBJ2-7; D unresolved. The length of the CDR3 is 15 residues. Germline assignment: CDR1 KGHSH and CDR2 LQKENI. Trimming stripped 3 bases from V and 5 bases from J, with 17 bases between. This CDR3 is CASSPNGLRLHEQYF. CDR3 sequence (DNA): TGTGCCAGCTCACCTAATGGGCTTCGGTTACACGAGCAGTACTTC.

The DNA for the CDR3 is TGTGCCAGCAGTGAACATGAGACCCAGTACTTC. Its translation: CASSEHETQYF. This chain uses TRBV2 with TRBJ2-5; D is uncertain. Germline loops: CDR1 SNHLY, CDR2 FYNNEI. Trimming took off 2 bases at V and 5 bases at J, with 3 bases between the two ends. This CDR3 has 11 residues. The whole variable domain, remainder taken from reference TRBV2 and TRBJ2-5, is EPEVTQTPSHQVTQMGQEVILRCVPISNHLYFYWYRQILGQKVEFLVSFYNNEISEKSEIFDDQFSVERPDGSNFTLKIRSTKLEDSAMYFCASSEHETQYFGPGTRLLVL.

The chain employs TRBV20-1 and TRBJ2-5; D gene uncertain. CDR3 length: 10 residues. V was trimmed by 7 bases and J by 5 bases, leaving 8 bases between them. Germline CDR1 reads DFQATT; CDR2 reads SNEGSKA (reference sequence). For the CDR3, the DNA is TGCAGTGTCGTCGGGGAGACCCAGTACTTC. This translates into CSVVGETQYF.

The CDR3 loop is CASSLKISVTSFF. The CDR3 bases are TGTGCCAGCAGCTTAAAGATCTCCGTCACTTCTTTCTTT. The chain couples TRBV7-9 to TRBJ1-1; D is unclear. Trimming pared 2 bases from V and 12 bases from J, leaving 16 bases between. Germline loops: CDR1 SEHNR, CDR2 FQNEAQ (reference sequence). The CDR3 length is 13 residues.

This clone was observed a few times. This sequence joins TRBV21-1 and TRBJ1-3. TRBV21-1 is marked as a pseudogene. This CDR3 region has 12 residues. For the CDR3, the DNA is TGTGCCCAGGAGGGTATGGGAAACACCATATATTTT. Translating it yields CAQEGMGNTIYF.

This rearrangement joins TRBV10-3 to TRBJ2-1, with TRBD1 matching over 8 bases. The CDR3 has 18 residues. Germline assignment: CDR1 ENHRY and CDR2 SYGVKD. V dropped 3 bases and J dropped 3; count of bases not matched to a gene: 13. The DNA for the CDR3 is TGTGCCATCAGTGACGTTCGAGCCGACAGGGGCCGCTACAATGAGCAGTTCTTC. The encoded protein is CAISDVRADRGRYNEQFF.

The CDR3 region is CASSYPAGTPQHF. CDR3 in DNA: TGTGCCAGCAGTTACCCGGCAGGAACCCCCCAGCATTTT. The chain employs TRBV6-2 or TRBV6-3 and TRBJ1-5, with D uncertain. V was shortened by 2 bases and J by 10 bases, with 12 bases between the two germline ends. Germline-derived CDR1 and CDR2 are MNHEY and SVGEGT. The length of the CDR3 is 13 residues.

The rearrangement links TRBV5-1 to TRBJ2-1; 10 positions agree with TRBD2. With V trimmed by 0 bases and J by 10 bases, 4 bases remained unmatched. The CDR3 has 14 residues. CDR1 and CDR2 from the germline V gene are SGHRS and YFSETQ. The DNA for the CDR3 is TGCGCCAGCAGCTTGGATGGGACTAGCGACGAGCAGTTCTTC. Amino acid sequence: CASSLDGTSDEQFF.

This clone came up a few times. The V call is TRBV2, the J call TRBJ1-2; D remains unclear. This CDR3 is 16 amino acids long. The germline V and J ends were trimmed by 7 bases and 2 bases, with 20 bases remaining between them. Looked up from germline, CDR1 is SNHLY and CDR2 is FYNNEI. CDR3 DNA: TGTGCCAGCAAAATTAGATTTATTAGGGCAAACTATGGCTACACCTTC. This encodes CASKIRFIRANYGYTF.

CDR3 in amino acids: CASSTYLHEQYF. DNA for the CDR3: TGTGCCAGCAGCACCTATCTCCACGAGCAGTACTTC. V usage is TRBV7-2 and J usage is TRBJ2-7; D not resolved. V shed 5 bases and J shed 5 bases, with 10 bases lying between them. The germline gives CDR1 SGHTA, CDR2 FQGNSA. This CDR3 is 12 amino acids long.

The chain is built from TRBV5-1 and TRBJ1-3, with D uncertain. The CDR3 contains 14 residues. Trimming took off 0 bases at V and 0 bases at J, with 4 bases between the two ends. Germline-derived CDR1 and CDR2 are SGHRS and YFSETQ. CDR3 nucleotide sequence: TGCGCCAGCAGCTTGGGTTTCTCTGGAAACACCATATATTTT. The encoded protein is CASSLGFSGNTIYF.

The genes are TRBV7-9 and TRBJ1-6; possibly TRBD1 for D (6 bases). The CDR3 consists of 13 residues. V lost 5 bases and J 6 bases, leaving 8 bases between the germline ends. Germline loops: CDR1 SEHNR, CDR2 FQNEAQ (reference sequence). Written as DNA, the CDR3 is TGTGCCAGCAGCCAGGGGTCTAATTCACCCCTCCACTTT. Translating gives CASSQGSNSPLHF.

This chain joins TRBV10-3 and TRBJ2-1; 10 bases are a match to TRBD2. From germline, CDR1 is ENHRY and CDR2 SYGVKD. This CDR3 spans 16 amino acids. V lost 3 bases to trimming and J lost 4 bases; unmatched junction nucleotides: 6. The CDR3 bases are TGTGCCATCAGTGATCCCGGGACTAGCGAGTACAATGAGCAGTTCTTC. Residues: CAISDPGTSEYNEQFF.

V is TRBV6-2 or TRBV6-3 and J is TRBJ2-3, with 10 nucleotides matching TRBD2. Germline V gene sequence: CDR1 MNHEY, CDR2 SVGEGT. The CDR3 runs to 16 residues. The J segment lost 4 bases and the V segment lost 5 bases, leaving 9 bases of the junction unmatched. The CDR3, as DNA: TGTGCCAGCAGTACGGGGGTAGCGGGGGGAGCAGATACGCAGTATTTT. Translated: CASSTGVAGGADTQYF.

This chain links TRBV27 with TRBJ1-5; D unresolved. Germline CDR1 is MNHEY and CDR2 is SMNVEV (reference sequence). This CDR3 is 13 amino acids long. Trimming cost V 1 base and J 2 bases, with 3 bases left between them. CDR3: CASSLWGNQPQHF. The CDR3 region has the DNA TGTGCCAGCAGTTTATGGGGCAATCAGCCCCAGCATTTT.

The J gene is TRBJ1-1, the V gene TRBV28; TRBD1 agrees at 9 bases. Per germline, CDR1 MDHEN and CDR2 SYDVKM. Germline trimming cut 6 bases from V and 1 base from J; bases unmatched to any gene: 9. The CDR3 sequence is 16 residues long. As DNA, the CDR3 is TGTGCCAGCAGCCTCACAGGGGGCCTGTGGAACACTGAAGCTTTCTTT. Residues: CASSLTGGLWNTEAFF.

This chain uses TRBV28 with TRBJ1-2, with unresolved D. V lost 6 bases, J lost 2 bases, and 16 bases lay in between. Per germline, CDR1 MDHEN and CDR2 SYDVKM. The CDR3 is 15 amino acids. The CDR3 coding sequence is TGTGCCAGCAGGTTCCCCTCCGGGCGAAACTATGGCTACACCTTC. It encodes CASRFPSGRNYGYTF.

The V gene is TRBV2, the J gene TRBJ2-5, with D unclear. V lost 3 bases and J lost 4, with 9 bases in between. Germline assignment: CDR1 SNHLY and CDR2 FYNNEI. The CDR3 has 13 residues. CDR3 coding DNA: TGTGCCAGCAGTGACTCTGAGATAGAGACCCAGTACTTC. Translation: CASSDSEIETQYF.

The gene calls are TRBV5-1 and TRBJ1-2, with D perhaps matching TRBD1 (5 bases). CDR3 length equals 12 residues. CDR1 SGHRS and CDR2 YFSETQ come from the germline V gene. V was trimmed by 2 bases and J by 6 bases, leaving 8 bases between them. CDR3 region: CASSFGGDGYTF. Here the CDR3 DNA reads TGCGCCAGCAGCTTCGGGGGGGATGGCTACACCTTC.

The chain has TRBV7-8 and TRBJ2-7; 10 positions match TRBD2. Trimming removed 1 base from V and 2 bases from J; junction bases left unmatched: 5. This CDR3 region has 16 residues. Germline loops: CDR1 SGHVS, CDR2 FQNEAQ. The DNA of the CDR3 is TGTGCCAGCAGCTTAGGGCTAGCGGGGGCTGCCTACGAGCAGTACTTC. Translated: CASSLGLAGAAYEQYF.